The 17 T cell receptor beta chains presented below share a single source sample, sequenced in a study of T cell repertoires in cytomegalovirus infection. Using its own MiXCR run on the reads, TCRdb lists one record per CDR3 protein. The repertoire holds 60,000 to 85,000 distinct CDR3 sequences, with about 23% as singletons. No antigens are known for them. The source material was PBMCs, sequenced either directly or after in vitro stimulation (not recorded which). The receptors stem from a human donor in good health (CMV status not recorded). Some clones in this sample may be carry-over from other donors' samples.

This clonotype was counted between two and nine times. The CDR3 sequence: CASSPPGAYNEQFF. Written as DNA, the CDR3 is TGTGCCAGTAGTCCCCCAGGAGCCTACAATGAGCAGTTCTTC. The chain combines TRBV19 with TRBJ2-1; D not resolved. V lost 5 bases and J 2 bases, leaving 10 bases between the germline ends. The CDR3 runs 14 residues. Germline V gene data show CDR1 as LNHDA and CDR2 as SQIVND (reference sequence).

In this sample, this clonotype turned up many times. The chain combines TRBV7-2 with TRBJ1-2, with 7 bases matching TRBD1. The germline V gene has CDR1 SGHTA and CDR2 FQGNSA. The CDR3 is 16 residues long. V gave up 4 bases and J gave up 8 bases; unmatched junction bases: 16. The CDR3 DNA is TGTGCCAGCAGCTCCCCGTACAGGGGAAGTTTGGTCGGCTACACCTTC. This sequence encodes CASSSPYRGSLVGYTF.

This rearrangement joins TRBV12-3 or TRBV12-4 to TRBJ2-1; 7 bases line up with TRBD2. V was clipped by 3 bases and J by 7 bases; unmatched bases: 9. The CDR3 has 15 amino acids. This CDR3 reads CASSLRGGRGNEQFF. In nucleotides, the CDR3 is TGTGCCAGCAGTTTGCGGGGAGGGCGAGGGAATGAGCAGTTCTTC.

CDR3 residues: CASSHGLAGGKETQYF. The CDR3 nucleotides are TGCGCCAGCAGCCATGGACTAGCGGGAGGGAAGGAGACCCAGTACTTC. The gene calls are TRBV4-1 and TRBJ2-5; 15 nucleotides agree with TRBD2. Germline V gene data show CDR1 as MGHRA and CDR2 as YSYEKL. V was clipped by 3 bases and J by 5 bases; unmatched bases: 4. The CDR3 covers 16 residues.

The rearrangement joins TRBV19 to TRBJ1-2; tentatively, D is TRBD1 (5 bases). CDR3 size: 15 residues. The germline V gene encodes CDR1 LNHDA and CDR2 SQIVND (reference sequence). Between the trimmed V and J ends, which lost 3 bases and 4 bases, there was a span of 15 bases. For the CDR3, the DNA is TGTGCCAGTAGTATCCAGGGCCCACCGGGCTATGGCTACACCTTC. Translated, it gives CASSIQGPPGYGYTF. The whole variable domain, filled in from reference TRBV19 and TRBJ1-2, reads DGGITQSPKYLFRKEGQNVTLSCEQNLNHDAMYWYRQDPGQGLRLIYYSQIVNDFQKGDIAEGYSVSREKKESFPLTVTSAQKNPTAFYLCASSIQGPPGYGYTFGSGTRLTVV.

This chain links TRBV24-1 with TRBJ2-2, with TRBD2 matching 7 bases. CDR1 is KGHDR and CDR2 is SFDVKD in the germline V gene. This CDR3 has 14 amino acids. J was trimmed by 7 bases and V by 8 bases; bases with no gene match: 9. DNA of the CDR3: TGTGCCACCATGGCGGGAGTGGGGTTCGGGGAGCTGTTTTTT. Its protein product is CATMAGVGFGELFF.

The chain combines TRBV7-2 with TRBJ1-1; D remains unclear. CDR3 size: 13 residues. Germline V gives CDR1 SGHTA, CDR2 FQGNSA. With 5 bases removed from V and 1 base from J, the gap between germline ends came to 8 bases. CDR3 coding DNA: TGTGCCAGCAGCCCCCGGGGGAACACTGAAGCTTTCTTT. This sequence encodes CASSPRGNTEAFF.

This clonotype has ten or more counts. The J gene is TRBJ1-1, the V gene TRBV12-3 or TRBV12-4; 7 nucleotides match TRBD1. The trim removed 4 bases at V and 6 bases at J, leaving 8 bases unmatched. The CDR3 is 14 amino acids. The DNA of the CDR3 is TGTGCCAGCAGTTCGACCACAGGGGAGGCTGAAGCTTTCTTT. Protein product: CASSSTTGEAEAFF.

In this sample, this clonotype turned up a few times. V gene TRBV6-1 combines with J gene TRBJ2-6; no definite D call. Trimming left V 2 bases short and J 5 bases short, with 10 bases between. The CDR3 has 15 amino acids. The germline V gene has CDR1 MNHNS and CDR2 SASEGT. CDR3 sequence reads: CASSEPRGRANVLTF. The CDR3 DNA is TGTGCCAGCAGTGAACCGCGTGGAAGGGCCAACGTCCTGACTTTC.

This chain uses TRBV6-1 with TRBJ1-5; 10 bases line up with TRBD1. V lost 5 bases to trimming and J lost 7 bases; unmatched junction nucleotides: 5. This CDR3 region has 14 residues. Per the germline V gene, CDR1 is MNHNS and CDR2 is SASEGT. The CDR3: CASSRGTGVQPQHF. As DNA, the CDR3 is TGTGCCAGCAGTCGCGGGACAGGGGTACAGCCCCAGCATTTT.

This chain joins TRBV5-4 and TRBJ2-3; TRBD1 matches 10 bases. The CDR3 has 15 amino acids. Germline-derived CDR1 and CDR2 are SGHNT and YYREEE (reference sequence). Unmatched junction bases numbered 7, after V lost 5 bases and J lost 4 bases. CDR3: CASRRQGAPPDTQYF. Here the CDR3 DNA reads TGTGCCAGCAGGAGACAGGGGGCGCCTCCAGATACGCAGTATTTT. The variable domain in full, completed from reference TRBV5-4 and TRBJ2-3, reads ETGVTQSPTHLIKTRGQQVTLRCSSQSGHNTVSWYQQALGQGPQFIFQYYREEENGRGNFPPRFSGLQFPNYSSELNVNALELDDSALYLCASRRQGAPPDTQYFGPGTRLTVL.

J is TRBJ1-1 and V is TRBV12-3 or TRBV12-4; maybe TRBD1 (5 bases). The CDR3 is 13 residues long. The V gene lost 7 bases and the J gene lost 0 bases, with 9 bases spanning the gap. The CDR3 loop reads CASIGHVNTEAFF. The CDR3 nucleotides read TGTGCCAGCATTGGACACGTGAACACTGAAGCTTTCTTT.

A few counts support this clonotype. The gene calls are TRBV6-6 and TRBJ1-1; D gene unclear. With 2 bases removed from V and 4 bases from J, the gap between germline ends came to 14 bases. Germline CDR1 and CDR2: MNHNY and SVGAGI (reference sequence). The CDR3 is 15 residues long. This CDR3 reads CASSYRTGMITEAFF. CDR3 in DNA: TGTGCCAGCAGTTACCGGACGGGGATGATCACTGAAGCTTTCTTT.

The rearrangement uses TRBV12-3 or TRBV12-4 and TRBJ2-1; D tentatively reads TRBD1 or TRBD2 (8 bases each). The CDR3 runs 17 residues. Trimming left V 0 bases short and J 4 bases short, with 16 bases between. In DNA form, the CDR3 reads TGTGCCAGCAGTTTAGCCAGGGGGCGCGGGGGGTACAATGAGCAGTTCTTC. Translated, it gives CASSLARGRGGYNEQFF.

This clonotype was picked up a small number of times. The V call is TRBV28, the J call TRBJ2-3, with 14 bases identical to TRBD2. CDR3 length: 18 residues. The V gene's germline CDR1 is MDHEN and CDR2 SYDVKM. V lost 8 bases, J lost 0 bases, and 10 bases stayed unmatched. Here the CDR3 DNA reads TGTGCCAGCCTCCCGACTAGCGGGAGGGGTGATAGCACAGATACGCAGTATTTT. Protein product: CASLPTSGRGDSTDTQYF.

This clonotype was picked up many times. The chain links TRBV7-2 to TRBJ2-2; the D gene is possibly TRBD2 (5 bases). The CDR3 sequence is 16 residues long. V gave up 4 bases and J gave up 2 bases, with 14 bases separating them. Germline-derived CDR1 and CDR2 are SGHTA and FQGNSA. The CDR3 DNA is TGTGCCAGCAGCTCGTACGGGAAAGTTAACACCGGGGAGCTGTTTTTT. Its translation is CASSSYGKVNTGELFF.

The table lists this clonotype with a few counts. The chain recombines TRBV4-2 with TRBJ2-1; possible D gene TRBD2, 7 bases. The CDR3 runs to 17 residues. Germline-derived CDR1 and CDR2 are LGHNA and YNFKEQ. Trimming took 1 base from V and 4 from J, leaving 17 bases between them. CDR3 DNA sequence: TGTGCCAGCAGCCAAGGGGGGGGCGGGAGATCATACAATGAGCAGTTCTTC. It codes for CASSQGGGGRSYNEQFF.